The 13 T cell receptor beta chains below were found in one sample sequenced in a study of blood T cell repertoires in COVID-19. The method was immunoSEQ multiplex PCR; TCRdb's version includes in-frame clones alone and lacks a portion of them. In the table there are approximately 68,000 clones, more than 80% of which are singletons. The sample taken for sequencing was peripheral blood. Receptors originate from a woman aged 80 or over with active or convalescent COVID-19.

The chain carries TRBV10-3 and TRBJ2-3; weak D call: TRBD2 (6 bases). This CDR3 is 13 amino acids long. V was shortened by 8 bases and J by 1 base, with 10 bases between the two germline ends. Germline V CDR1 and CDR2: ENHRY, SYGVKD. For the CDR3, the DNA is TGTGCCATCGGGCGGGGAGGCACAGATACGCAGTATTTT. This sequence encodes CAIGRGGTDTQYF.

The chain combines TRBV5-1 with TRBJ2-7; 7 bases align to TRBD1. CDR3 length equals 13 residues. Germline V CDR1 and CDR2: SGHRS, YFSETQ. The J segment lost 3 bases and the V segment lost 5 bases, leaving 5 bases of the junction unmatched. CDR3 loop: CASRRQGGYEQYF. The CDR3 region has the DNA TGCGCCAGCAGAAGACAGGGTGGCTACGAGCAGTACTTC.

The genes are TRBV4-1 and TRBJ1-4, with 7 bases fitting TRBD1. This CDR3 spans 15 amino acids. Looked up from germline, CDR1 is MGHRA and CDR2 is YSYEKL. The V segment lost 4 bases and the J segment 6 bases; nucleotides outside the gene matches: 8. The DNA of the CDR3 is TGCGCCAGCAGCCCGCCGGGACAGCAGGATGAAAAACTGTTTTTT. The encoded protein is CASSPPGQQDEKLFF.

This clone was picked up a small number of times. The V and J genes are TRBV9 and TRBJ1-2, with D perhaps TRBD1 (6 bases). V lost 0 bases to trimming and J lost 0 bases, with 15 bases between them. Germline lookup yields CDR1 SGDLS and CDR2 YYNGEE. CDR3 length: 17 residues. CDR3 sequence reads: CASSVDIFGDTNYGYTF. CDR3 DNA: TGTGCCAGCAGCGTAGACATCTTCGGGGACACTAACTATGGCTACACCTTC.

The chain employs TRBV7-3 and TRBJ2-5, with 8 positions matching TRBD2. V was clipped by 0 bases and J by 7 bases; unmatched bases: 16. In germline, CDR1 is SGHTA, CDR2 FQGTGA. The CDR3 consists of 18 residues. The CDR3 region is CASSLTGSPSGSLGTQYF. CDR3 DNA: TGTGCCAGCAGCTTAACGGGATCGCCTAGCGGGTCTCTGGGGACCCAGTACTTC. The full variable domain, rest sourced from reference TRBV7-3 and TRBJ2-5, is GAGVSQTPSNKVTEKGKYVELRCDPISGHTALYWYRQSLGQGPEFLIYFQGTGAADDSGLPNDRFFAVRPEGSVSTLKIQRTERGDSAVYLCASSLTGSPSGSLGTQYFGPGTRLLVL.

V and J are TRBV5-8 and TRBJ2-2; D unresolved. This CDR3 comprises 15 residues. Trimming pared 2 bases from V and 5 bases from J, leaving 13 bases between. From germline, CDR1 is SGHTS and CDR2 YDEGEE. The CDR3 region is CASSFGSFVTGELFF. As DNA, the CDR3 is TGTGCCAGCAGCTTCGGGTCGTTTGTTACCGGGGAGCTGTTTTTT.

The chain uses TRBV10-3 and TRBJ2-1; 11 bases match TRBD2. The length of the CDR3 is 16 residues. With 6 bases clipped from V and 0 bases from J, the junction kept 4 bases outside the gene matches. Germline loops: CDR1 ENHRY, CDR2 SYGVKD. The chain's CDR3 is CAISLAGGNSYNEQFF. For the CDR3, the DNA is TGTGCCATCAGCCTAGCGGGGGGAAACTCCTACAATGAGCAGTTCTTC.

The rearrangement links TRBV29-1 to TRBJ1-2; 10 bases match TRBD1. J gave up 14 bases and V 7 bases, and 19 bases lay outside the gene matches. This CDR3 region has 14 residues. Germline V gene data show CDR1 as SQVTM and CDR2 as ANQGSEA. The CDR3 nucleotides are TGCAGCGCCCTTGAGGAGACAGGGGGCGTAGGGAGAACCTTC. Encoded protein: CSALEETGGVGRTF.

The J gene is TRBJ2-3, the V gene TRBV5-1, with D tentatively TRBD1 (6 bases). CDR1 is SGHRS, CDR2 YFSETQ, per germline. With 5 bases removed from V and 0 bases from J, the gap between germline ends came to 10 bases. There are 14 residues in the CDR3. For the CDR3, the DNA is TGCGCCAGCAGTCCTCAGGGGAGCACAGATACGCAGTATTTT. It yields the protein CASSPQGSTDTQYF.

The gene calls are TRBV28 and TRBJ1-5, with 9 bases lining up with TRBD1. The germline CDR1 and CDR2 sequences are MDHEN and SYDVKM. J was trimmed by 6 bases and V by 3 bases; bases with no gene match: 6. The CDR3 consists of 15 residues. Here the CDR3 reads CASSFKGQGFQPQHF. The CDR3 DNA sequence: TGTGCCAGCAGTTTTAAGGGACAGGGCTTTCAGCCCCAGCATTTT. The full variable domain, completed using reference TRBV28 and TRBJ1-5, is DVKVTQSSRYLVKRTGEKVFLECVQDMDHENMFWYRQDPGLGLRLIYFSYDVKMKEKGDIPEGYSVSREKKERFSLILESASTNQTSMYLCASSFKGQGFQPQHFGDGTRLSIL.

This clone was detected only once. The J gene is TRBJ2-2, the V gene TRBV27, with 13 nucleotides matching TRBD2. Losses at the gene ends were 5 bases for V and 0 bases for J; bases not matched to a gene: 12. Germline V gives CDR1 MNHEY, CDR2 SMNVEV (reference sequence). This CDR3 spans 20 amino acids. The CDR3 protein is CASSPLAGGLLLPNTGELFF. CDR3 nucleotide sequence: TGTGCCAGCAGTCCACTAGCGGGGGGGCTACTACTACCGAACACCGGGGAGCTGTTTTTT.

This rearrangement joins TRBV5-4 to TRBJ2-1; TRBD2 matches 8 bases. Germline values: CDR1 SGHNT, CDR2 YYREEE (reference sequence). V dropped 4 bases and J dropped 7; count of bases not matched to a gene: 4. This CDR3 has 13 amino acids. The CDR3 protein is CASSHSGANEQFF. CDR3 nucleotides: TGTGCCAGCAGCCATAGCGGGGCAAATGAGCAGTTCTTC.

The chain recombines TRBV6-6 with TRBJ2-1, with TRBD2 matching 9 bases. The junction had 4 bases not matched to a gene; V was cut back by 6 bases and J by 4 bases. CDR3 length: 14 amino acids. CDR1 MNHNY and CDR2 SVGAGI come from the germline V gene (reference sequence). The CDR3: CASRSLAGYNEQFF. In DNA form, the CDR3 reads TGTGCCAGCAGATCCCTAGCGGGGTACAATGAGCAGTTCTTC.